This T cell receptor beta chain was sequenced for a study of CD8 T cells in acute hepatitis C reinfection. Study details: Sequences come from NS3-1073-specific CD8+ T cells, during acute infection and after clearance.

Assay: immunoSEQ multiplex PCR; the TCRdb copy retains only in-frame clones and omits some. The sample records around 2,700 clones, over 60% being singletons. Study results and caveats: All groups preferentially used TRBV04 and TRBV06, which was not due to overrepresentation in the naive pool. Differing sequencing approaches may have limited exact matches to other epitopes.

CDR1 and CDR2 (germline): LNHDA, SQIVND (reference sequence). Trimming pared 5 bases from V and 0 bases from J, leaving 14 bases between. This CDR3 is 15 amino acids long. This clone has a single count. Time point here: at least 347 days after estimated infection, following spontaneous clearance. The hepatitis C virus-specific receptor repertoire was characterized directly ex vivo, with no prior expansion in culture. People who inject drugs in the Montreal Hepatitis C Cohort were donors. Sample: HCV NS3-1073 tetramer-sorted CD8+ T cells from PBMCs, taken at follow-up. This TCR was recovered from a man aged 40-49 years who spontaneously cleared hepatitis C infection. V gene TRBV19 combines with J gene TRBJ2-7; tentatively, D is TRBD2 (6 bases). CDR3 residues: CASSPPGGASYEQYF. The CDR3 bases are TGTGCCAGTAGTCCTCCTGGAGGGGCCTCCTACGAGCAGTACTTC. Combining the CDR3 with reference TRBV19 and TRBJ2-7 gives the whole variable domain DGGITQSPKYLFRKEGQNVTLSCEQNLNHDAMYWYRQDPGQGLRLIYYSQIVNDFQKGDIAEGYSVSREKKESFPLTVTSAQKNPTAFYLCASSPPGGASYEQYFGPGTRLTVT.